This T cell receptor beta chain was found in a study of T cell responses to AZD1222 COVID-19 vaccine. Germline V lookup: CDR1 SGHRS, CDR2 YFSETQ. V was clipped by 7 bases and J by 1 base, with 9 bases between them. The CDR3 contains 13 residues. The repertoire was sequenced with immunoSEQ multiplex PCR; TCRdb's copy has only in-frame clones and lacks some. The table lists 150,000 to 180,000 clones, 75% to 90% of them singletons. This clone was counted a single time. The antigen remains unidentified. Findings and caveats of the study: Targets within unmutated variant regions were reportedly found for nearly half of spike-specific TCRs. The donor cohort was predominantly white British with a female majority, and clonal diversity may have been underestimated.

The TCR was taken from an adult who received the AZD1222 COVID-19 vaccine. The chain employs TRBV5-1 and TRBJ1-5, with no clear D. The specimen was peripheral blood, collected 28 days after the second AZD1222 dose. The CDR3 protein is CASGKDSNQPQHF. CDR3 in DNA: TGCGCCAGCGGCAAAGACAGCAATCAGCCCCAGCATTTT.